This is a list of T cell receptor beta chains from one sample in a study of cytomegalovirus exposure and HLA in healthy donors. Measured with immunoSEQ multiplex PCR; TCRdb has only the in-frame clones, and not every one. The repertoire holds around 54,000 clones, with approximately 86% as singletons. Sequencing input: PBMCs. The receptors here all came from a woman younger than 30 in good health and CMV-seronegative. Both conserved end residues are part of each CDR3. D genes are given only for firm matches. Clone sizes are given selectively: once, few, many, or a class where the clone is expanded.

abundance: NA; d_gene: NA; j_gene: TRBJ2-6; v_gene: TRBV30; CDR3nt: TGTGCCTGGAGCCCGCCCCCAATTATCGGGAGACAGAACTTCTCTGGGGCCAACGGCCTGACTTTC; CDR3aa: CAWSPPPIIGRQNFSGANGLTF
abundance: NA; d_gene: NA; j_gene: TRBJ1-5; v_gene: TRBV2; CDR3nt: TGTGCCAGCAGTGGTACAGGTCTCTATAGCAATCAGCCCCAGCATTTT; CDR3aa: CASSGTGLYSNQPQHF
abundance: NA; d_gene: TRBD2; j_gene: TRBJ2-2; v_gene: TRBV9; CDR3nt: TGTGCCAGCAGCCCCCGGACTAGCGGGAGTGGGGAGCTGTTTTTT; CDR3aa: CASSPRTSGSGELFF
abundance: NA; d_gene: NA; j_gene: TRBJ2-1; v_gene: TRBV4-1; CDR3nt: TGCGCCAGCAGCCAAGAGGACACCTACAATGAGCAGTTCTTC; CDR3aa: CASSQEDTYNEQFF
abundance: medium-sized; d_gene: TRBD2; j_gene: TRBJ2-3; v_gene: TRBV6-1; CDR3nt: TGTGCCAGCAGTGAACTAGCGGGAGGGCCAGATACGCAGTATTTT; CDR3aa: CASSELAGGPDTQYF
abundance: NA; d_gene: TRBD1; j_gene: TRBJ2-5; v_gene: TRBV25-1; CDR3nt: TGTGCCAGCAGTTGGGGCAGGGGGCACCAAGAGACCCAGTACTTC; CDR3aa: CASSWGRGHQETQYF
abundance: NA; d_gene: NA; j_gene: TRBJ1-1; v_gene: TRBV6-4; CDR3nt: TGTGCCAGCAGTGACACCATCGGAGGAGGGACTGAAGCTTTCTTT; CDR3aa: CASSDTIGGGTEAFF
abundance: once; d_gene: NA; j_gene: TRBJ2-1; v_gene: TRBV21-1; CDR3nt: TGTGCCAGCAGCAAAGTGGGCTCTCTAGCGGGACTGTTCTTC; CDR3aa: CASSKVGSLAGLFF
abundance: NA; d_gene: NA; j_gene: TRBJ1-3; v_gene: TRBV28; CDR3nt: TGTGCCAGCAGTCCGAACTTCTCTGGAAACACCATATATTTT; CDR3aa: CASSPNFSGNTIYF
abundance: NA; d_gene: TRBD1; j_gene: TRBJ1-5; v_gene: TRBV5-6; CDR3nt: TGTGCCAGCAGCTTGGCGGACAGGGGATCTAATCAGCCCCAGCATTTT; CDR3aa: CASSLADRGSNQPQHF
abundance: NA; d_gene: NA; j_gene: TRBJ2-7; v_gene: TRBV9; CDR3nt: TGTGCCAGCAGTCCGGAGTTAAACTCCTACGAGCAGTACTTC; CDR3aa: CASSPELNSYEQYF
abundance: few; d_gene: NA; j_gene: TRBJ2-7; v_gene: TRBV28; CDR3nt: TGTGCCAGCAGTTTACCCCGGACTAACCGAGGCCTCTACGAGCAGTACTTC; CDR3aa: CASSLPRTNRGLYEQYF
abundance: NA; d_gene: TRBD1; j_gene: TRBJ1-6; v_gene: TRBV11-2; CDR3nt: TGTGCCAGCGGACAGGAGGGTAGGGATTCACCCCTCCACTTT; CDR3aa: CASGQEGRDSPLHF
abundance: NA; d_gene: NA; j_gene: TRBJ1-1; v_gene: TRBV5-4; CDR3nt: TGTGCCAGCAGCTTGGATGTCGGAGGGGAAGCTTTCTTT; CDR3aa: CASSLDVGGEAFF
abundance: NA; d_gene: TRBD1; j_gene: TRBJ1-6; v_gene: TRBV30; CDR3nt: TGTGCCTGGAGTGGGACAGGGATTTTAACCCTCCACTTT; CDR3aa: CAWSGTGILTLHF
abundance: once; d_gene: NA; j_gene: TRBJ1-1; v_gene: TRBV11-3; CDR3nt: TGTGCCAGCAGATTAGACGGCAGGCGAAACACTGAAGCTTTCTTT; CDR3aa: CASRLDGRRNTEAFF
abundance: NA; d_gene: TRBD2; j_gene: TRBJ2-2; v_gene: TRBV30; CDR3nt: TGTGCCTCGCAGGGAGGGCTAGCGGGAGGATCCGAACAAGTGAACACCGGGGAGCTGTTTTTT; CDR3aa: CASQGGLAGGSEQVNTGELFF
abundance: NA; d_gene: NA; j_gene: TRBJ1-1; v_gene: TRBV7-3; CDR3nt: TGTGCCAGCAGCCCCCCCGGGGGATTGGGCACTGAAGCTTTCTTT; CDR3aa: CASSPPGGLGTEAFF
abundance: NA; d_gene: TRBD1; j_gene: TRBJ2-7; v_gene: TRBV5-1; CDR3nt: TGCGCCAGCAGCTTTGACAGGGGATCGGCGCGCGAGCAGTACTTC; CDR3aa: CASSFDRGSAREQYF
abundance: NA; d_gene: TRBD1; j_gene: TRBJ2-1; v_gene: TRBV6-1; CDR3nt: TGTGCCAGCAGGAGGGGGACAGGGATATCCCAGTTCTTC; CDR3aa: CASRRGTGISQFF
abundance: few; d_gene: NA; j_gene: TRBJ1-1; v_gene: TRBV6-1; CDR3nt: TGTGCCAGCAAAGACGGAGAGAACACTGAAGCTTTCTTT; CDR3aa: CASKDGENTEAFF
abundance: NA; d_gene: TRBD2; j_gene: TRBJ2-7; v_gene: TRBV27; CDR3nt: TGTGCCAGCGGACTAGCGGGAGGAGGAGAGCAGTACTTC; CDR3aa: CASGLAGGGEQYF
abundance: NA; d_gene: NA; j_gene: TRBJ2-7; v_gene: TRBV5-4; CDR3nt: TGTGCCAGCAGCTTAAAACAGGGATCCTACGAGCAGTACTTC; CDR3aa: CASSLKQGSYEQYF
abundance: NA; d_gene: NA; j_gene: TRBJ2-1; v_gene: TRBV28; CDR3nt: TGTGCCAGCAGTCCCCTAATAGGAACCCCACGAGGCCATGAGCAGTTCTTC; CDR3aa: CASSPLIGTPRGHEQFF
abundance: NA; d_gene: NA; j_gene: TRBJ1-1; v_gene: TRBV29-1; CDR3nt: TGCAGCGTTCCAGGGGAGAGCACTGAAGCTTTCTTT; CDR3aa: CSVPGESTEAFF
abundance: NA; d_gene: NA; j_gene: TRBJ2-1; v_gene: TRBV29-1; CDR3nt: TGCAGCGTGCCCCTAGCGGAGCAGTTCTTC; CDR3aa: CSVPLAEQFF
abundance: NA; d_gene: NA; j_gene: TRBJ1-2; v_gene: TRBV5-4; CDR3nt: TGTGCCAGCAGCCAATCTAGTTCGCACAGGGTCGACGGTGGCTACACCTTC; CDR3aa: CASSQSSSHRVDGGYTF
abundance: few; d_gene: NA; j_gene: TRBJ2-2; v_gene: TRBV6-4; CDR3nt: TGTGCCAGCAGTGAGAGGGCGAGCGGGGAGCTGTTTTTT; CDR3aa: CASSERASGELFF
abundance: NA; d_gene: TRBD1; j_gene: TRBJ2-6; v_gene: TRBV5-6; CDR3nt: TGTGCCAGCAGCAGGGGGCGCCCGGCCAACGTCCTGACTTTC; CDR3aa: CASSRGRPANVLTF
abundance: NA; d_gene: NA; j_gene: TRBJ2-5; v_gene: TRBV4-1; CDR3nt: TGCGCCAGCAGCCCCCTCGGGCAGGGCAAAAGAGAAGAGACCCAGTACTTC; CDR3aa: CASSPLGQGKREETQYF
abundance: NA; d_gene: NA; j_gene: TRBJ2-5; v_gene: TRBV7-3; CDR3nt: TGTGCCAGCAGCCCAACCCCAGGGTACGGGGAGACCCAGTACTTC; CDR3aa: CASSPTPGYGETQYF
abundance: few; d_gene: NA; j_gene: TRBJ2-5; v_gene: TRBV30; CDR3nt: TGTGCCTGGAGTGTAAACAACCAAGAGACCCAGTACTTC; CDR3aa: CAWSVNNQETQYF
abundance: NA; d_gene: NA; j_gene: TRBJ1-5; v_gene: TRBV11-2; CDR3nt: TGTGCCAGCAGCTTAGATTGGGGGGGCCGACAGCCCCAGCATTTT; CDR3aa: CASSLDWGGRQPQHF